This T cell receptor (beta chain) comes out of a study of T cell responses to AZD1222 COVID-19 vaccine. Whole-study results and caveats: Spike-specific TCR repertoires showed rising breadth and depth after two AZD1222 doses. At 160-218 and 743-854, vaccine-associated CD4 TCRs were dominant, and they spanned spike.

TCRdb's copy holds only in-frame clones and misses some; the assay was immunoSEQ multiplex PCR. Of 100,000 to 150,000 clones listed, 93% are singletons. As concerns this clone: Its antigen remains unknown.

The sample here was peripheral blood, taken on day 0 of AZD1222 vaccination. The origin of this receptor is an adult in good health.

The CDR3 here is CASSQVYASGGDPRYQETQYF. The DNA for the CDR3 is TGTGCCAGCAGCCAAGTTTACGCTAGCGGGGGTGACCCCAGGTACCAAGAGACCCAGTACTTC. This rearrangement joins TRBV3-1 (or the pseudogene TRBV3-2) to TRBJ2-5; 10 bases fit TRBD2. This CDR3 spans 21 amino acids. The germline gives CDR1 LGHDT, CDR2 YNNKEL (reference sequence). V was pared by 1 base and J by 0 bases, with 17 bases of the junction left unmatched.